This TCR beta chain appears in the sequencing data of a study of shared clonotypes between healthy human individuals. About the research overall: The study used three CD4 naive, three CD4 memory, two CD8 naive and one CD8 memory plate per donor. Findings of the study overall: Some clonotypes were shared by all four sorted-subset donors, while others were not shared. The non-shared ones had lower generation probabilities than the shared ones.

On this clone itself: What it recognizes is unknown.

The DNA input per sorted-subset replicate PCR was roughly 0.2 ug, corresponding to tens of thousands of T cell genomes. Clones were sequenced by immunoSEQ multiplex PCR, and TCRdb holds only the in-frame ones, with some missing. This sample carries millions of clones, about 95% of them seen once, and the ten largest clones take 0.85% to 1.2%. V was clipped by 1 base and J by 1 base, with 8 bases between them. The V gene's germline CDR1 is SGHDN and CDR2 FVKESK. There are 14 residues in the CDR3. Positive CCR7 selection of CD45RO-negative cells yielded the naive CD8 cells, and terminally differentiated effector memory CD45RA+ cells were excluded.

The chain couples TRBV14 to TRBJ2-7; D gene unclear. Material for sequencing was naive CD8+ T cells sorted from blood. This receptor was identified in a man aged 18 to 35 in good health. CDR3 bases: TGTGCCAGCAGCCAAGTAGACAAATCCTACGAGCAGTACTTC. This translates into CASSQVDKSYEQYF.